The present T cell receptor (beta chain) was sequenced within a study of shared clonotypes between healthy human individuals. Data came from immunoSEQ multiplex PCR; TCRdb stores just in-frame clones and leaves some out. Among 2 million to 2.5 million clones, 85% to 95% were seen once, and the ten largest hold approximately 0.41%. Only Caucasian adults living in Nashville, Tennessee made up the donor group. Sample: naive CD4+ T cells from PBMCs. The subset here: CD45RA+ positively selected. The sequence derives from a man aged 18 to 30 in good health. Some clones in this sample may be carry-over from other donors' samples.

In DNA, the CDR3 is TGTGCCAGTCCGAAACGGTCGGGGCGCCGGGGGGGGCAGTACTTC. Its translation is CASPKRSGRRGGQYF. This chain connects TRBV6-5 to TRBJ2-7; 8 bases are a match to TRBD2. The length of the CDR3 is 15 residues. The V gene end was trimmed by 9 bases and the J gene end by 9 bases; junction bases not matched to a gene: 19. The germline V gene has CDR1 MNHEY and CDR2 SVGAGI.